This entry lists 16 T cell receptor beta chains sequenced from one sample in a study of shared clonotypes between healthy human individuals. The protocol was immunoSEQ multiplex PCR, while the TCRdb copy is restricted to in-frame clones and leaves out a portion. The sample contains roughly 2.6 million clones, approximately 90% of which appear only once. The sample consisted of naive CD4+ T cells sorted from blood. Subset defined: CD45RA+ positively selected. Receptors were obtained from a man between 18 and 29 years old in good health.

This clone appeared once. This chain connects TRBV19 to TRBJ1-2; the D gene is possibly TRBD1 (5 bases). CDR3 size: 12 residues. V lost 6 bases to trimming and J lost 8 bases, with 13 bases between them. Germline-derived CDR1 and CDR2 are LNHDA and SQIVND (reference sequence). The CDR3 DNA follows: TGTGCCAGTAGATCTCAGGGAAGCGGCTACACCTTC. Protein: CASRSQGSGYTF.

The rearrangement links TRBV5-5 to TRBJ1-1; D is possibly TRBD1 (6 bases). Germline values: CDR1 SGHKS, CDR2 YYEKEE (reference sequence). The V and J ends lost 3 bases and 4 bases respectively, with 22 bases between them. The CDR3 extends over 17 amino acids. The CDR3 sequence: CASSSGLGGGVGTEAFF. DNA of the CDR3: TGTGCCAGCAGCTCGGGTTTAGGAGGGGGGGTTGGCACTGAAGCTTTCTTT.

The CDR3 coding sequence is TGTGCCAGCTCACCACCGGGAGTAACAGGGGGTAGAATCCTCTTTTACGAGCAGTACTTC. As protein: CASSPPGVTGGRILFYEQYF. The gene calls are TRBV18 and TRBJ2-7, with TRBD1 matching 8 bases. Per germline, CDR1 KGHSH and CDR2 LQKENI. V shed 0 bases, J shed 4 bases, and the junction held 20 bases outside the gene matches. CDR3 length equals 20 residues.

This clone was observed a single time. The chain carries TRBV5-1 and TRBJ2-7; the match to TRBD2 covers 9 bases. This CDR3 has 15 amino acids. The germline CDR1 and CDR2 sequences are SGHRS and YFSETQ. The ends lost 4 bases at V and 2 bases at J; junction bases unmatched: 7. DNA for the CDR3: TGCGCCAGCAGCCTCCGACTAGCGGATCCCTACGAGCAGTACTTC. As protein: CASSLRLADPYEQYF.

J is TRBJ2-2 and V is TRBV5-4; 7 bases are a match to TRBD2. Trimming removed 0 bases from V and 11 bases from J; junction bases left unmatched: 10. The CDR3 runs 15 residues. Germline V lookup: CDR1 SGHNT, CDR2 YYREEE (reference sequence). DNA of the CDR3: TGTGCCAGCAGCTTGGTAGGGATAACGACTAGCGAGCTGTTTTTT. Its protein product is CASSLVGITTSELFF.

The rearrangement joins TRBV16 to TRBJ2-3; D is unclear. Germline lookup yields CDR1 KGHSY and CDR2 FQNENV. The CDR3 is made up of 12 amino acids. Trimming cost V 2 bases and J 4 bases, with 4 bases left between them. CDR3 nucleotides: TGTGCCAGCAGCCAAACGCCAGATACGCAGTATTTT. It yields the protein CASSQTPDTQYF.

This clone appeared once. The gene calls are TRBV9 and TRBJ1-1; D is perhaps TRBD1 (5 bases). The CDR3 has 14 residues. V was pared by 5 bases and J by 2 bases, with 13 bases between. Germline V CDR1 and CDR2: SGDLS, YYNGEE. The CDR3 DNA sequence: TGTGCCAGCAGTCTGACAGCTACAAACACTGAAGCTTTCTTT. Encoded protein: CASSLTATNTEAFF.

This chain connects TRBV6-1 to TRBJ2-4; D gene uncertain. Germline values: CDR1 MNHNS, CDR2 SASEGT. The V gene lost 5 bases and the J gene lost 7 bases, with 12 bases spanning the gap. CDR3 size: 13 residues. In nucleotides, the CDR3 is TGTGCCAGCAGTTTAGAGGTCCCCAACATTCAGTACTTC. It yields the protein CASSLEVPNIQYF.

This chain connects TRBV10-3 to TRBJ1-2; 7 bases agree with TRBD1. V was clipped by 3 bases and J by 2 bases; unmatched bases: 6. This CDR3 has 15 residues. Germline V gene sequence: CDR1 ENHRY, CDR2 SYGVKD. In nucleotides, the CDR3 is TGTGCCATCAGTGACCGAGGACAGGCCAACTATGGCTACACCTTC. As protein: CAISDRGQANYGYTF.

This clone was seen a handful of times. CDR3 sequence reads: CASSFGSLLSPLHF. The CDR3 DNA sequence: TGTGCCAGCAGCTTTGGGAGCCTCCTTTCACCCCTCCACTTT. The rearrangement links TRBV11-2 to TRBJ1-6; D gene unclear. Germline assignment: CDR1 SGHAT and CDR2 FQNNGV. The V end lost 3 bases, the J end lost 9 bases, and 12 bases lay between the germline ends. This CDR3 has 14 amino acids.

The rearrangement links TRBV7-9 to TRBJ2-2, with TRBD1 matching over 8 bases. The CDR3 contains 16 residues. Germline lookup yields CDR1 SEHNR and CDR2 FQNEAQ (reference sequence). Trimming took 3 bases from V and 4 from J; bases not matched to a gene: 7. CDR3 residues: CASSFDRGVGTGELFF. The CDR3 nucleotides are TGTGCCAGCAGCTTTGACAGGGGAGTAGGCACCGGGGAGCTGTTTTTT.

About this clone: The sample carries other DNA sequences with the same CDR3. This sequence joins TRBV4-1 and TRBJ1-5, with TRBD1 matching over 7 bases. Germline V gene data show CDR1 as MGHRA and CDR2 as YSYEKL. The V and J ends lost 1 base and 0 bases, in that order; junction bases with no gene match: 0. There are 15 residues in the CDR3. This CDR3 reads CASSQGQGSNQPQHF. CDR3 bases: TGCGCCAGCAGCCAAGGACAGGGTAGCAATCAGCCCCAGCATTTT.

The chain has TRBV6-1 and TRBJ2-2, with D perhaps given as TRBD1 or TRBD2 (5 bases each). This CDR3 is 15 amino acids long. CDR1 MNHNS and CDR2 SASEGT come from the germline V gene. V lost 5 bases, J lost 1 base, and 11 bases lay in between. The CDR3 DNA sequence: TGTGCCAGCAGTACCGGGACGGTGAACACCGGGGAGCTGTTTTTT. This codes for CASSTGTVNTGELFF.

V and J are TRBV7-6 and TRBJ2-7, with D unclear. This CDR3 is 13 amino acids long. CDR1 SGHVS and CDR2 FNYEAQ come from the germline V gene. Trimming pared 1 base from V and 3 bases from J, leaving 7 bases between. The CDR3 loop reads CASSLGKVYEQYF. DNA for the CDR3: TGTGCCAGCAGCTTAGGGAAGGTCTACGAGCAGTACTTC.

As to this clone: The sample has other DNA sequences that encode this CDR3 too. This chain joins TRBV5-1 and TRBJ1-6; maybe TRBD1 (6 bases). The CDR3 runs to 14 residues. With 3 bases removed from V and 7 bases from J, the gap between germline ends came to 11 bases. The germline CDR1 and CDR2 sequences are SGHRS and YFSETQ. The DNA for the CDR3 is TGCGCCAGCAGCTCCGGGACATCCAATTCACCCCTCCACTTT. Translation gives CASSSGTSNSPLHF.

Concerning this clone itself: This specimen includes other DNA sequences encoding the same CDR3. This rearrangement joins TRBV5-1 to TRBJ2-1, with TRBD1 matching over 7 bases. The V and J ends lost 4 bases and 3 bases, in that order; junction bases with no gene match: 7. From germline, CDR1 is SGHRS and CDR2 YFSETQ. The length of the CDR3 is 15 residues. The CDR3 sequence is CASSLSAGGYNEQFF. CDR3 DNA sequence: TGCGCCAGCAGCCTTTCGGCAGGGGGCTACAATGAGCAGTTCTTC.